These T cell receptor beta chains were read from a single sample in a study of cytomegalovirus exposure and HLA in healthy donors. The assay was immunoSEQ multiplex PCR, and TCRdb's table has in-frame clones only and misses some. The sample lists under 150,000 clones, 60% to 85% seen once, with approximately 1% in the top ten. What was sequenced was PBMCs. These receptors came from a man between 18 and 29 years old in good health and CMV-seronegative. CDR3s include the opening cysteine and the closing phenylalanine or tryptophan. A D gene is named only where the DNA matches it firmly. Clone size is given for some rows only: seen once, a few or many times, or a class if the clone is expanded.

clone_size	j_call	d_call	v_call	cdr3_aa	cdr3_nt
-	TRBJ1-2	-	TRBV7-9	CASSSGANYGYTF	TGTGCCAGCAGCTCCGGGGCTAACTATGGCTACACCTTC
-	TRBJ1-6	-	TRBV2	CASMPGAYNSPLHF	TGTGCCAGCATGCCAGGGGCCTATAATTCACCCCTCCACTTT
-	TRBJ1-2	TRBD1	TRBV30	CAWSVATGVHGYGYTF	TGTGCCTGGAGTGTGGCGACAGGGGTTCATGGCTATGGCTACACCTTC
-	TRBJ2-5	-	TRBV6-5	CASSTRRDQETQYF	TGTGCCAGCAGTACTCGCAGGGACCAAGAGACCCAGTACTTC
few	TRBJ1-2	-	TRBV7-9	CASSFGGANYGYTF	TGTGCCAGCAGCTTTGGAGGAGCTAACTATGGCTACACCTTC
-	TRBJ2-7	TRBD2	TRBV29-1	CSVEVGLSGGISYEQYF	TGCAGCGTTGAAGTGGGCCTTAGCGGGGGAATCTCCTACGAGCAGTACTTC
-	TRBJ2-4	-	TRBV4-2	CASSQDRGQGILIQYF	TGTGCCAGCAGCCAAGATCGAGGGCAGGGGATACTGATTCAGTACTTC
-	TRBJ1-1	-	TRBV11-1	CASSQDIGDTEAFF	TGTGCCAGCAGCCAGGATATAGGGGACACTGAAGCTTTCTTT
few	TRBJ2-1	TRBD1	TRBV6-1	CATRQGVNEQFF	TGTGCCACACGACAGGGTGTCAATGAGCAGTTCTTC
-	TRBJ2-7	TRBD1	TRBV5-1	CASSLAARGLNEQYF	TGCGCCAGCAGCTTGGCAGCCAGGGGGCTAAACGAGCAGTACTTC
once	TRBJ2-7	TRBD1	TRBV9	CASSGQGAFNEQYF	TGTGCCAGCAGCGGACAGGGGGCGTTCAACGAGCAGTACTTC
-	TRBJ2-5	-	TRBV11-2	CASSFGGSETQYF	TGTGCCAGCAGCTTCGGGGGATCGGAGACCCAGTACTTC
-	TRBJ1-6	TRBD1	TRBV13	CASSHRDRGRNSPLHF	TGTGCCAGCAGTCACCGGGACAGGGGGCGTAATTCACCCCTCCACTTT
-	TRBJ2-1	TRBD1	TRBV7-2	CASSPGQGRAGSYNEQFF	TGTGCCAGCAGCCCCGGACAGGGGCGGGCTGGCTCCTACAATGAGCAGTTCTTC
-	TRBJ2-1	-	TRBV15	CATSRVAREQFF	TGTGCCACCAGCAGAGTGGCGCGGGAGCAGTTCTTC
once	TRBJ2-7	TRBD1	TRBV15	CATSGPGGAEQYF	TGTGCCACCAGCGGTCCAGGGGGCGCCGAGCAGTACTTC
-	TRBJ1-5	TRBD1	TRBV19	CASSTPRVGTGVNQPQHF	TGTGCCAGTAGTACTCCGAGAGTGGGGACAGGGGTCAATCAGCCCCAGCATTTT
-	TRBJ2-2	-	TRBV9	CASSTTRNTGELFF	TGTGCCAGCAGCACAACACGGAACACCGGGGAGCTGTTTTTT
-	TRBJ2-5	TRBD1	TRBV2	CASSRVTRGNF	TGTGCCAGCTCCAGGGTCACCAGGGGGAACTTC
-	TRBJ2-1	TRBD1	TRBV7-9	CASSSRGTGTFF	TGTGCCAGCAGCTCGAGAGGGACAGGGACGTTCTTC
-	TRBJ2-1	TRBD2	TRBV9	CASSVGAGGGLAGPYNEQFF	TGTGCCAGCAGCGTAGGAGCCGGGGGTGGACTAGCGGGGCCCTACAATGAGCAGTTCTTC
-	TRBJ2-5	TRBD1	TRBV6-5	CASSTPGQGRGTQYF	TGTGCCAGCAGCACGCCGGGACAGGGCAGGGGGACCCAGTACTTC
-	TRBJ1-2	-	TRBV4-2	CASSQGTDNYGYTF	TGTGCCAGCAGCCAAGGGACAGATAACTATGGCTACACCTTC
-	TRBJ2-3	TRBD1	TRBV2	CAIRTGATDTQYF	TGTGCCATCAGGACAGGCGCTACAGATACGCAGTATTTT
-	TRBJ1-5	TRBD1	TRBV19	CASSRRDRGRRGQPQHF	TGTGCCAGTAGTAGGCGGGACAGGGGGCGACGGGGTCAGCCCCAGCATTTT
-	TRBJ1-1	-	TRBV5-4	CASSFKNTEAFF	TGTGCCAGCAGCTTCAAGAACACTGAAGCTTTCTTT
-	TRBJ1-2	-	TRBV7-8	CASSPPGDYGYTF	TGTGCCAGCAGCCCACCAGGGGACTATGGCTACACCTTC
-	TRBJ1-6	TRBD1	TRBV4-3	CASSQDGGQKSPPHF	TGCGCCAGCAGCCAAGATGGGGGACAGAAATCACCCCCCCACTTT
-	TRBJ1-5	-	TRBV9	CASSAHTGDAAPQHF	TGTGCCAGCAGCGCCCATACAGGCGACGCAGCGCCCCAGCATTTT
-	TRBJ1-3	TRBD1	TRBV4-2	CASSQGQVLTSGNTIYF	TGTGCCAGCAGCCAGGGACAGGTGCTTACTTCTGGAAACACCATATATTTT
-	TRBJ2-7	-	TRBV5-8	CASSPGRSSYEQYF	TGTGCCAGCAGCCCAGGGCGGTCCTCCTACGAGCAGTACTTC
few	TRBJ2-1	-	TRBV7-2	CASSLEWYSQEQFF	TGTGCCAGCAGCTTAGAGTGGTACAGTCAAGAGCAGTTCTTC
-	TRBJ1-2	TRBD1	TRBV7-8	CASSRTGGPPGGYTF	TGTGCCAGCAGCAGAACAGGGGGCCCTCCAGGGGGCTACACCTTC
-	TRBJ1-2	-	TRBV28	CASSSPGFTYGYTF	TGTGCCAGCAGCTCCCCGGGGTTTACCTATGGCTACACCTTC
-	TRBJ1-2	TRBD1	TRBV4-1	CATGDRVAGYTF	TGCGCCACCGGGGACAGGGTCGCTGGCTACACCTTC
-	TRBJ2-1	-	TRBV4-1	CATGEGGYNEQFF	TGTGCCACGGGGGAGGGGGGCTACAATGAGCAGTTCTTC
-	TRBJ2-3	-	TRBV19	CASSMSDTDTQYF	TGTGCCAGTAGTATGTCAGATACAGATACGCAGTATTTT
-	TRBJ2-7	TRBD1	TRBV25-1	CPSSGPGQVSYEQYF	TGTCCGAGCAGTGGTCCGGGACAGGTTTCCTACGAGCAGTACTTC